Sequencing of this T cell receptor (beta chain) was carried out in a study of control samples from healthy donors and cancer patients. CDR3 length equals 13 residues. The germline V gene has CDR1 MNHNY and CDR2 SVGAGI (reference sequence). The V end was cut by 5 bases, the J end by 3 bases, with 10 bases between. The data were produced by immunoSEQ multiplex PCR, yet TCRdb's version contains in-frame clones alone and is incomplete. The sample has 170,000 or so clones; 90% to 95% are singletons. The J gene is TRBJ1-2, the V gene TRBV6-6; possibly TRBD1 for D (5 bases). The TCR was taken from a woman between 18 and 29 years old in good health. The sample comprised blood. The CDR3 DNA reads TGTGCCAGCAGTCAGGGAGGAGACTATGGCTACACCTTC. It translates to CASSQGGDYGYTF.